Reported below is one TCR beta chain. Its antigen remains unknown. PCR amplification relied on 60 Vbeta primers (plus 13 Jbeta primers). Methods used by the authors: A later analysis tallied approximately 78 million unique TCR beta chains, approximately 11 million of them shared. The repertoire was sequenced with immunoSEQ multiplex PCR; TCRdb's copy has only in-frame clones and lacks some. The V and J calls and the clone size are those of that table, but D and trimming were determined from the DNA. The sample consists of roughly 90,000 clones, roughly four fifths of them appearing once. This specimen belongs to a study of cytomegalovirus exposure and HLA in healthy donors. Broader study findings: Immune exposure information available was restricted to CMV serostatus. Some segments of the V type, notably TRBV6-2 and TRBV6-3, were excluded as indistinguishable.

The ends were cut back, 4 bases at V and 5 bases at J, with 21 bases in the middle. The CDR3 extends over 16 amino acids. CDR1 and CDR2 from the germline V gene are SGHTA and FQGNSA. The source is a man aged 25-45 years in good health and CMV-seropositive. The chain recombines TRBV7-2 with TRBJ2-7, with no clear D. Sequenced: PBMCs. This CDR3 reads CASSSSPAANVHEQYF. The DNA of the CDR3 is TGTGCCAGCAGCTCCTCCCCGGCGGCTAATGTCCACGAGCAGTACTTC.